The clone carrying this T cell receptor (beta chain) was seen more than once but under ten times. This sample is drawn from a study of blood T cells in healthy people across ages. There are 15 residues in the CDR3. V shed 3 bases and J shed 4 bases, with 15 bases lying between them. Germline V gene data show CDR1 as PRHDT and CDR2 as FYEKMQ (reference sequence). A sample-barcoded 5' primer and a J-beta primer mix were used in a second PCR of roughly 7 to 12 cycles. Via MiXCR, TCRdb re-called the 5' RACE reads, giving one row per CDR3 protein. In the table there are about 1.5 million distinct CDR3 sequences, less than 45% of which are singletons.

This TCR was sampled from a woman aged 18-29 years in good health. This chain joins TRBV13 and TRBJ1-2; maybe TRBD1 (6 bases). What was sequenced was blood. CDR3 region: CASSFQGQRGYGYTF. As DNA, the CDR3 is TGTGCCAGCAGCTTTCAGGGACAAAGGGGCTATGGCTACACCTTC. The full variable domain, its missing parts supplied by reference TRBV13 and TRBJ1-2, is AAGVIQSPRHLIKEKRETATLKCYPIPRHDTVYWYQQGPGQDPQFLISFYEKMQSDKGSIPDRFSAQQFSDYHSELNMSSLELGDSALYFCASSFQGQRGYGYTFGSGTRLTVV.